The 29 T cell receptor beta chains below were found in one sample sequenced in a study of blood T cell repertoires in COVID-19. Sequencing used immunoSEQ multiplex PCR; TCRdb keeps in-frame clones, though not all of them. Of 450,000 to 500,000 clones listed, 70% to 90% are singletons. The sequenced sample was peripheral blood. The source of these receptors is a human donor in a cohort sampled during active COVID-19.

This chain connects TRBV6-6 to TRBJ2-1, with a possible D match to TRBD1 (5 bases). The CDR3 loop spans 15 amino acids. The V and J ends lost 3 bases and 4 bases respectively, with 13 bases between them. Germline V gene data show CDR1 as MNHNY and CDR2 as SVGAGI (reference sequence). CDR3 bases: TGTGCCAGCAGTTATGGGCCCAAGGGGTACAATGAGCAGTTCTTC. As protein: CASSYGPKGYNEQFF.

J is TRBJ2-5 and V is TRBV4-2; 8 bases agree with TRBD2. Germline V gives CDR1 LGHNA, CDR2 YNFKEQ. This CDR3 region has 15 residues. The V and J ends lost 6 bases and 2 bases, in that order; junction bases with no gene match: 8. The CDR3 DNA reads TGTGCCAGCAGGGCCCTAATAGCGGGACAAGAGACCCAGTACTTC. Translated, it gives CASRALIAGQETQYF.

CDR3 protein: CASSELGGGVGLYGYTF. CDR3 in DNA: TGTGCCAGCAGTGAATTGGGTGGGGGGGTTGGCCTCTATGGCTACACCTTC. The chain joins TRBV25-1 to TRBJ1-2, with D perhaps matching TRBD1 (5 bases). Trimming took 1 base from V and 4 from J, leaving 19 bases between them. In germline, CDR1 is MGHDK, CDR2 SYGVNS. The CDR3 runs 17 residues.

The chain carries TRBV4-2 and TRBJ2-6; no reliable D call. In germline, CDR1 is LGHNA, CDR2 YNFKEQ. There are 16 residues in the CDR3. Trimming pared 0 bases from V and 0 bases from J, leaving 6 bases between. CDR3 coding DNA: TGTGCCAGCAGCCAAGATCCCCACTCTGGGGCCAACGTCCTGACTTTC. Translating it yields CASSQDPHSGANVLTF.

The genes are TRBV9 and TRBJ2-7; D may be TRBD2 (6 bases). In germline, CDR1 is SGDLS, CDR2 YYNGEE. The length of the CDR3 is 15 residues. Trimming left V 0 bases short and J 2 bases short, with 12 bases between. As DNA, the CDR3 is TGTGCCAGCAGCGTAGACGGGAGCTATACCTACGAGCAGTACTTC. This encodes CASSVDGSYTYEQYF.

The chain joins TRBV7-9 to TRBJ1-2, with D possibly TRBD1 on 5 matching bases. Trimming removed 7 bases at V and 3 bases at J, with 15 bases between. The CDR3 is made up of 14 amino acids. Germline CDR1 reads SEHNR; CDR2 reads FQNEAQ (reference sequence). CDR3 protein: CASTVGRVDYGYTF. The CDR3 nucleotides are TGTGCCAGCACCGTGGGCAGGGTCGACTATGGCTACACCTTC.

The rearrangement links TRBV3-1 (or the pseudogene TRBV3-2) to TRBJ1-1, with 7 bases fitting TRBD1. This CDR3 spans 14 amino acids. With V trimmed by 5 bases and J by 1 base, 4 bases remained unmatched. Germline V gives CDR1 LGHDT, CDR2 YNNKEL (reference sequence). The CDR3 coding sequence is TGTGCCAGCAGCACGGGACAGTGGAACACTGAAGCTTTCTTT. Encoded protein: CASSTGQWNTEAFF.

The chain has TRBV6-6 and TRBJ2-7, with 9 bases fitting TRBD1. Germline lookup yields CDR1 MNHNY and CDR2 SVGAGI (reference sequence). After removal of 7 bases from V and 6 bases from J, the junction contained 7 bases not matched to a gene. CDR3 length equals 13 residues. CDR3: CASTRQGVGEQYF. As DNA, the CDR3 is TGTGCCAGCACGCGACAGGGGGTCGGCGAGCAGTACTTC.

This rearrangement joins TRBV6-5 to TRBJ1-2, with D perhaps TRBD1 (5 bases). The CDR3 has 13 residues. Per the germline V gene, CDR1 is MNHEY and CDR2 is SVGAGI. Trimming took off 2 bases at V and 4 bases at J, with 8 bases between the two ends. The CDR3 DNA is TGTGCCAGCAGTTACGGGGGGGGCTATGGCTACACCTTC. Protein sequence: CASSYGGGYGYTF.

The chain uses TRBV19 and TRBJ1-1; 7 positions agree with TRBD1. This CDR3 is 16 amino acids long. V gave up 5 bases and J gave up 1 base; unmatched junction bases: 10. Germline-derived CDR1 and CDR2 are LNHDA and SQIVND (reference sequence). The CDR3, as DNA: TGTGCCAGTAGTTTCCGGGACAGCCGCCGGAACACTGAAGCTTTCTTT. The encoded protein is CASSFRDSRRNTEAFF.

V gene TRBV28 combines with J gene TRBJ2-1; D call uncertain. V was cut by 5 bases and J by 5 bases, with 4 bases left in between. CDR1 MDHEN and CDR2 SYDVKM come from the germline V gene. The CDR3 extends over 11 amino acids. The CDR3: CASSQNNEQFF. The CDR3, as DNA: TGTGCCAGCAGTCAAAACAATGAGCAGTTCTTC.

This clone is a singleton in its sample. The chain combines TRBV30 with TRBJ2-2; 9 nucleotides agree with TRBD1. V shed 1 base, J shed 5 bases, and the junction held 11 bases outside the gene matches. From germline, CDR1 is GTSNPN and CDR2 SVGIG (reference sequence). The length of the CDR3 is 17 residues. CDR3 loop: CAWSARGTGSRTGELFF. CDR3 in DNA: TGTGCCTGGAGTGCACGAGGGACAGGGTCGAGGACCGGGGAGCTGTTTTTT.

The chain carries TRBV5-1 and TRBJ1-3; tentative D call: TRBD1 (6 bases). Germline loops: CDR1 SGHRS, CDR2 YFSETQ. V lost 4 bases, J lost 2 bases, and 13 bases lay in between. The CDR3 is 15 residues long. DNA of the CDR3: TGCGCCAGCAGCAATATTACAGGGACTGGAAACACCATATATTTT. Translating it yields CASSNITGTGNTIYF.

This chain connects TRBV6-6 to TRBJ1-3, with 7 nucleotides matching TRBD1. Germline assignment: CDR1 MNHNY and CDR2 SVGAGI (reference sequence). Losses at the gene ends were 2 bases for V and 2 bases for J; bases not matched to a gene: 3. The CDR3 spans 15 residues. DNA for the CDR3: TGTGCCAGCAGTTACCTAGGGACAGCTGGAAACACCATATATTTT. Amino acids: CASSYLGTAGNTIYF.

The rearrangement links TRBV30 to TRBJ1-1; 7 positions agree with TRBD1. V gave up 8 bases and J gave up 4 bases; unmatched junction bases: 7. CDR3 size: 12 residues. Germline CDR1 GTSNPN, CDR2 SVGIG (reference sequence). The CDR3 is CARDREITEAFF. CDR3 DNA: TGTGCCAGAGACAGGGAAATCACTGAAGCTTTCTTT.

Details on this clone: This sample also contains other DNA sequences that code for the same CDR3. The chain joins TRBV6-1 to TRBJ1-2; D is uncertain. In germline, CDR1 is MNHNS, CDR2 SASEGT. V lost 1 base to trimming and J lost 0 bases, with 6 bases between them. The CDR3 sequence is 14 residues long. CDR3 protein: CASSEGPANYGYTF. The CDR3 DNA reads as TGTGCCAGCAGTGAAGGGCCCGCTAACTATGGCTACACCTTC.

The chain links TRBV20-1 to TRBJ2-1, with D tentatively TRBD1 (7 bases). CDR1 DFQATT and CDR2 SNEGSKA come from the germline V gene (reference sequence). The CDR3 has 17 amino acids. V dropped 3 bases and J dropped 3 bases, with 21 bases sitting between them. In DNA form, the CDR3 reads TGCAGTGCTAGTTTGCCAGGGGGTGGAGGGGTCTACAATGAGCAGTTCTTC. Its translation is CSASLPGGGGVYNEQFF.

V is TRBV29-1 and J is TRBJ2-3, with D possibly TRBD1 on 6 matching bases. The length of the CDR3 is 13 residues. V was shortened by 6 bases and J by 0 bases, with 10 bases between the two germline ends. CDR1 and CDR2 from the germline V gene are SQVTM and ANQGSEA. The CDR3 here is CSVRTDSTDTQYF. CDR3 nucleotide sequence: TGCAGCGTCAGGACAGACAGCACAGATACGCAGTATTTT.

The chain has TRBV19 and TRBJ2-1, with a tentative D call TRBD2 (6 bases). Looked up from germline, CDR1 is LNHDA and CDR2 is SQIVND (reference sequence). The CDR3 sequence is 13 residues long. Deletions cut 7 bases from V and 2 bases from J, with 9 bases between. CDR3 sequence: CASKEGTYNEQFF. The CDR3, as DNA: TGTGCCAGTAAGGAGGGGACCTACAATGAGCAGTTCTTC.

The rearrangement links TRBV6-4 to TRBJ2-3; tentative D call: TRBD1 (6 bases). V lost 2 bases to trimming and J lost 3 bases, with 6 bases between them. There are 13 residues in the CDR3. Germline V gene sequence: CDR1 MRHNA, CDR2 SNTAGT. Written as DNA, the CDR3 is TGTGCCAGCAGTGACCAGGGGACAGATACGCAGTATTTT. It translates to CASSDQGTDTQYF.

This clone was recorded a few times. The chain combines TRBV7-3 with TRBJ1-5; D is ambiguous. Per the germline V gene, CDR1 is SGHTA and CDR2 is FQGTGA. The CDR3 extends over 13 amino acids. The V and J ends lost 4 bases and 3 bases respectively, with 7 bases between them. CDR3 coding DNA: TGTGCCAGCAGCTCCGGTCCCAATCAGCCCCAGCATTTT. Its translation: CASSSGPNQPQHF.

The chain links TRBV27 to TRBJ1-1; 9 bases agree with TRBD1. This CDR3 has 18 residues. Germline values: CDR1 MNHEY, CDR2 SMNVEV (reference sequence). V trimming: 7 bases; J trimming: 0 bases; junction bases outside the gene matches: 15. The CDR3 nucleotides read TGTGCCAGCACTTCCTCTCCTGGGACAGGGACCCTGAACACTGAAGCTTTCTTT. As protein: CASTSSPGTGTLNTEAFF.

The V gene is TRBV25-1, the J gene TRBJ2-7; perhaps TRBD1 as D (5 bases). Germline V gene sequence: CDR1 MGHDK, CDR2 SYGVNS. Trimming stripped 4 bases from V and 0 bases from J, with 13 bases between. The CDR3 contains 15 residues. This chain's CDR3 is CASSGAGSSSYEQYF. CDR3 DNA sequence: TGTGCCAGCAGTGGTGCAGGGTCCAGCTCCTACGAGCAGTACTTC.

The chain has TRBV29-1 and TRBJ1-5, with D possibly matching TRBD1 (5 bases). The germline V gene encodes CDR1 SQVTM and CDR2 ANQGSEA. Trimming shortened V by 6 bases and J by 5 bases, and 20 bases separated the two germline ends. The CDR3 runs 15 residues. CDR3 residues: CSVAQGPTGDQPQHF. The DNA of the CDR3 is TGCAGCGTCGCCCAGGGTCCTACGGGGGATCAGCCCCAGCATTTT.

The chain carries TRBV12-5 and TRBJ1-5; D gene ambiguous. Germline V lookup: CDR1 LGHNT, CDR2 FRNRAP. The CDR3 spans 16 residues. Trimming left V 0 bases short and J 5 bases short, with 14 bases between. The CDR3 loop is CASGLVRYGFDQPQHF. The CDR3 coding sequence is TGTGCTAGTGGTTTGGTACGTTACGGTTTTGATCAGCCCCAGCATTTT.

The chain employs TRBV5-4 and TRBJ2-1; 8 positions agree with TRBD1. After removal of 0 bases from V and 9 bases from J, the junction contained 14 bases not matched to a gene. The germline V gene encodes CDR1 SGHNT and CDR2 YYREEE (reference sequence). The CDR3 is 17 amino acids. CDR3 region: CASSLGGMAGGLGEQFF. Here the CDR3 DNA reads TGTGCCAGCAGCTTGGGGGGAATGGCAGGGGGCCTCGGTGAGCAGTTCTTC.

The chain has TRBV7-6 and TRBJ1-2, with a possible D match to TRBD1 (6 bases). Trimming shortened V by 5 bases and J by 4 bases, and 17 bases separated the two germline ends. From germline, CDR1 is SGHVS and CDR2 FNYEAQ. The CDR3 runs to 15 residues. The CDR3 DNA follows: TGTGCCAGCAGCCCTAGGGACACTGGGGGCTATGGCTACACCTTC. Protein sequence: CASSPRDTGGYGYTF. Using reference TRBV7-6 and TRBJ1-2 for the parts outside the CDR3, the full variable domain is GAGVSQSPRYKVTKRGQDVALRCDPISGHVSLYWYRQALGQGPEFLTYFNYEAQQDKSGLPNDRFSAERPEGSISTLTIQRTEQRDSAMYRCASSPRDTGGYGYTFGSGTRLTVV.

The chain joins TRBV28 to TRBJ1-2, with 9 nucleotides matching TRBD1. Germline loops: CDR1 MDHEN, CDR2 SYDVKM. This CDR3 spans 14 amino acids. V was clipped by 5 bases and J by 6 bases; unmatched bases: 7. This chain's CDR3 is CASSKQGARNGYTF. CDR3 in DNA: TGTGCCAGCAGTAAACAGGGGGCGCGAAATGGCTACACCTTC.

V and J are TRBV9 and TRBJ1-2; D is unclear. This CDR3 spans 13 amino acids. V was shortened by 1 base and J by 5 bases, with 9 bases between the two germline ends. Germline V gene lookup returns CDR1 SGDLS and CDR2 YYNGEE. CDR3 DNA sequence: TGTGCCAGCAGCGTACTACCGACTTATGGCTACACCTTC. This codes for CASSVLPTYGYTF. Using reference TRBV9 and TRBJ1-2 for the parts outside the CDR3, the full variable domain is DSGVTQTPKHLITATGQRVTLRCSPRSGDLSVYWYQQSLDQGLQFLIQYYNGEERAKGNILERFSAQQFPDLHSELNLSSLELGDSALYFCASSVLPTYGYTFGSGTRLTVV.